The entry that follows covers one TCR beta chain sequence. Because the CDR3 is missing its conserved closing phenylalanine or tryptophan, this is likely a read error. No DNA is shown, since the ends of the CDR3 on it are uncertain; the CDR3 is the one TCRdb lists. This sample stems from a study of blood T cell repertoires in COVID-19. Whole-study context: The samples span acute and convalescent COVID-19 from the United States, Italy and Spain. PBMCs, B-cell-depleted T cells, or T cells were the source of the cDNA or gDNA that made up the material.

Per the authors' pipeline: Reference gene primers were amplified, and this amplification served to estimate nucleated cell counts. Generated by immunoSEQ multiplex PCR, the TCRdb table keeps only in-frame clones and is missing some. The D gene and trimming were derived from the DNA, and the V and J assignments and clone size from that table. Altogether over 10,000 clones are present, 88% being singletons, with the ten largest covering 25% to 30%. The CDR3 has 12 residues if both end residues are counted. CDR1 and CDR2 from the germline V gene are ENHRY and SYGVKD. The clonotype was recovered from a human donor in a cohort sampled during active COVID-19. Sequenced input: peripheral blood. This sequence joins TRBV10-3 and TRBJ2-3; the table's D gene call, TRBD2, was not cross checked with the DNA. The CDR3 region is CAISDPGLAGEL.